This T cell receptor (beta chain) was sequenced during a study of cytomegalovirus exposure and HLA in healthy donors. The PCR was carried out with 60 Vbeta primers and 13 Jbeta primers. The table came from immunoSEQ multiplex PCR; TCRdb's copy has only in-frame clones and leaves some out. The sample yields 120,000 or so clones, roughly a tenth seen once. Trimming removed 7 bases at V and 4 bases at J, with 20 bases between. The length of the CDR3 is 16 residues. The germline CDR1 and CDR2 sequences are MNHNY and SVGAGI (reference sequence). A word on this clone: The antigen remains undetermined.

Those who donated were healthy bone marrow donors. General study results and limits: There was a cluster of highly shared sequence variants that was likely a sequencing artifact. In an earlier analysis, productive rearrangement rates for most beta V segments clustered near 87% or 30%.

The sample comprised PBMCs. The genes are TRBV6-6 and TRBJ1-5; D gene ambiguous. This TCR was sampled from a woman between 18 and 29 years old in good health and CMV-seropositive. CDR3 DNA: TGTGCCAGCAATAAACTAGATGGAACTCTAAATCAGCCCCAGCATTTT. It encodes CASNKLDGTLNQPQHF.